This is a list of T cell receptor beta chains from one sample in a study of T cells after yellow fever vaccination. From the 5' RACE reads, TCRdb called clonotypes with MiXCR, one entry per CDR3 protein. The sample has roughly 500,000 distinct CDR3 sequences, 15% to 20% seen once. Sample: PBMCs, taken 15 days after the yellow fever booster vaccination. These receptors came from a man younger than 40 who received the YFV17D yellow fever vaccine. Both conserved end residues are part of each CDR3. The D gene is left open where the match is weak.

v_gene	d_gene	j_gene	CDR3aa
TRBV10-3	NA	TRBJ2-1	CAMSPGLLCDEQFF
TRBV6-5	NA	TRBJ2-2	CASSYSLGHGVFAGELFF
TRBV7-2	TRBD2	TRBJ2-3	CASSSGGAGIDTQYF
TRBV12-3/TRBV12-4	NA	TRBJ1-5	CASSSSEPKKEPQHF
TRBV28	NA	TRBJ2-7	CASSMRGSYEQYF
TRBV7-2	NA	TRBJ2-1	CASSFIGAGVGNNEQFF
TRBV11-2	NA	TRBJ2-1	CASSLAPLSSYNEQFF
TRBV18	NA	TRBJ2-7	CASSPQRYEQYF
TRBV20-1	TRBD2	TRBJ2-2	CSARAGRADGELFF
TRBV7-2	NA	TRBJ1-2	CAQWGKDVAGYTF
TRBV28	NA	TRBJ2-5	CASCSDQETQYF
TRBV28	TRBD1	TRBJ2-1	CASSLGTGSEQFF
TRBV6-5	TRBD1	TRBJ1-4	CASSYLPGQPEKLFF
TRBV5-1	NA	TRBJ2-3	CASSLDVGAQDTQYF
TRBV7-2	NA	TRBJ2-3	CASSLVGSLRTDTQYF
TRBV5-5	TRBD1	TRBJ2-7	CASSYETGYNEQYF
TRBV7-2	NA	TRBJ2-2	CASRFEVTGTGELFF
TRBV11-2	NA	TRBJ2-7	CASSSVEGLTSYEQYF
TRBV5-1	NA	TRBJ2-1	CASSLDPVSIYNEQFF
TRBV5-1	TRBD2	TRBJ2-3	CASNGGRAGDTQYF
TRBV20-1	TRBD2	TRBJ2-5	CSATLAGPQETQYF
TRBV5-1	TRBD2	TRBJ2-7	CASSKGLAGLTYEQYF
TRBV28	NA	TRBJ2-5	CASSLSLRKTQYF
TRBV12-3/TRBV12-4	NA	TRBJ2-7	CASSLMEAPTYEQYF
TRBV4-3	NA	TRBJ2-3	CASSQEFSTDTQYF
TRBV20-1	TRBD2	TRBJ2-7	CSALRTSGSPYEQYF
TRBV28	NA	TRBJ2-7	CASLDFTRYEQYF
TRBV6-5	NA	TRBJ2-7	CASSYHHAGLGYEQYF
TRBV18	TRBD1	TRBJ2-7	CASSQPRTGGRYEQYF
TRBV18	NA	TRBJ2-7	CASSTNPSDEQYF
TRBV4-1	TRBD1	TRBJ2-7	CASSQTGQVRNAFYEQYF
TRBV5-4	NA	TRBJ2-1	CASSPPGLTDNEQFF
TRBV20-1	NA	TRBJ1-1	CSASQGNTEAFF
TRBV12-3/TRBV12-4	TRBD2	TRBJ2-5	CALGEGETQYF
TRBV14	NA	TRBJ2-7	CASSRRFPTYEQYF
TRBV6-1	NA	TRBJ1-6	CASRKGTRSSYNSPLHF
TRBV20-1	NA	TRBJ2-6	CSALPGLGTGANVLTF
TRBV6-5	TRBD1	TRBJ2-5	CASSYERGQGLRVGETQYF
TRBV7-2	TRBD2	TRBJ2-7	CASSLVSGTSGGYEQYF
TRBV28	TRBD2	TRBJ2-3	CASSSAGDTTDTQYF
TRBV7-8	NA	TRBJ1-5	CASSLVSNSNQPQHF
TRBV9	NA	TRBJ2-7	CASSVASPTGNYEQYF
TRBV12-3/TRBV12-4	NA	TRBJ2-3	CASRGLVTDTQYF
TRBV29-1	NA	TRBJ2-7	CSVQGFSYEQYF
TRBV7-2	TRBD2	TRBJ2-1	CASSFRRLAGSNEQFF
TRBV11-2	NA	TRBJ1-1	CASSLNAAERAFF
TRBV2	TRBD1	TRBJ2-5	CASSDRTSARGLGETQYF